The 8 T cell receptor beta chains below were found in one sample sequenced in a study of T cell responses to AZD1222 COVID-19 vaccine. The data were produced by immunoSEQ multiplex PCR, yet TCRdb's version contains in-frame clones alone and is incomplete. The sample lists approximately 130,000 clones, approximately 93% seen once, with approximately 3.4% in the top ten. Here the sequenced sample was peripheral blood, taken on day 0 of AZD1222 vaccination. The receptors come from an adult in good health.

The chain uses TRBV19 and TRBJ1-1; D is unclear. The CDR3 totals 14 residues. Germline-derived CDR1 and CDR2 are LNHDA and SQIVND (reference sequence). Trimming took 2 bases from V and 1 from J, leaving 8 bases between them. The CDR3 is CASSINTANTEAFF. The DNA of the CDR3 is TGTGCCAGTAGTATAAACACGGCGAACACTGAAGCTTTCTTT.

The V and J genes are TRBV27 and TRBJ1-4; D is undetermined. Germline CDR1 is MNHEY and CDR2 is SMNVEV (reference sequence). This CDR3 spans 14 amino acids. Trimming took 2 bases from V and 6 from J, leaving 10 bases between them. CDR3 bases: TGTGCCAGCAGTTTAAACTGGAGATATGAAAAACTGTTTTTT. It yields the protein CASSLNWRYEKLFF. The full variable domain, in which reference TRBV27 and TRBJ1-4 provide the parts outside the CDR3, is EAQVTQNPRYLITVTGKKLTVTCSQNMNHEYMSWYRQDPGLGLRQIYYSMNVEVTDKGDVPEGYKVSRKEKRNFPLILESPSPNQTSLYFCASSLNWRYEKLFFGSGTQLSVL.

This clone was seen only once. The chain links TRBV6-6 to TRBJ2-1; D not resolved. Trimming removed 6 bases at V and 7 bases at J, with 13 bases between. The CDR3 runs 13 residues. The germline V gene encodes CDR1 MNHNY and CDR2 SVGAGI (reference sequence). CDR3 protein: CASSPPVANEQFF. The CDR3 DNA reads TGTGCCAGCAGCCCCCCTGTGGCTAATGAGCAGTTCTTC.

The rearrangement uses TRBV5-1 and TRBJ1-3, with 9 bases identical to TRBD1. V lost 3 bases, J lost 3 bases, and 10 bases stayed unmatched. Germline V gene lookup returns CDR1 SGHRS and CDR2 YFSETQ. CDR3 length: 17 residues. CDR3 in DNA: TGCGCCAGCAGCTCAACCTCGGGACAGGGTTTTGGAAACACCATATATTTT. Its protein product is CASSSTSGQGFGNTIYF.

This sequence joins TRBV10-2 and TRBJ1-3; no clear D. CDR1 is WSHSY, CDR2 SAAADI, per germline. The CDR3 is 15 amino acids. Trimming removed 2 bases from V and 1 base from J, with 9 bases in between. The CDR3 bases are TGCGCCAGCAGTGAGGTTGCGGGGTCTGGAAACACCATATATTTT. Translated: CASSEVAGSGNTIYF.

The gene calls are TRBV28 and TRBJ2-5; maybe TRBD1 (7 bases). V lost 5 bases to trimming and J lost 1 base, with 8 bases between them. This CDR3 spans 13 amino acids. Germline CDR1 is MDHEN and CDR2 is SYDVKM. CDR3 coding DNA: TGTGCCAGCAGTCAGGGGGGCCAAGAGACCCAGTACTTC. Protein: CASSQGGQETQYF.

The chain is built from TRBV2 and TRBJ2-1; 13 bases are a match to TRBD2. CDR3 length: 15 amino acids. The germline CDR1 and CDR2 sequences are SNHLY and FYNNEI. V lost 6 bases to trimming and J lost 8 bases; unmatched junction nucleotides: 7. The CDR3 protein is CASRPLAGGRYEQFF. The CDR3 DNA follows: TGTGCCAGCAGACCACTAGCGGGAGGGCGTTATGAGCAGTTCTTC.

The V and J genes are TRBV27 and TRBJ2-5; D remains ambiguous. The CDR3 length is 15 residues. V dropped 5 bases and J dropped 0 bases, with 13 bases sitting between them. Germline V gene data show CDR1 as MNHEY and CDR2 as SMNVEV (reference sequence). The CDR3 DNA is TGTGCCAGCAGTACTCGAATCAGCAACCAAGAGACCCAGTACTTC. This translates into CASSTRISNQETQYF.